The 21 T cell receptor beta chains given below trace back to one sample, sequenced in a study of shared clonotypes between healthy human individuals. Generated by immunoSEQ multiplex PCR, the TCRdb table keeps only in-frame clones and is missing some. The sample shows approximately 710,000 clones, 90% of them seen only once. Sequenced sample: memory CD8+ T cells from PBMCs. The sample's subset: CD45RO+ cells pooled with CCR7-negative TemRA cells. These TCRs come from a man younger than 30 in good health. Some clones in this sample may be carry-over from other donors' samples.

This chain links TRBV30 with TRBJ1-1; no reliable D call. Per the germline V gene, CDR1 is GTSNPN and CDR2 is SVGIG (reference sequence). The CDR3 runs 15 residues. Trimming shortened V by 5 bases and J by 1 base, and 17 bases separated the two germline ends. CDR3 nucleotide sequence: TGTGCCTGGTTTCCCATCTTCGCCTCGAACACTGAAGCTTTCTTT. Encoded protein: CAWFPIFASNTEAFF.

The rearrangement uses TRBV19 and TRBJ2-3; 7 nucleotides match TRBD2. CDR1 LNHDA and CDR2 SQIVND come from the germline V gene (reference sequence). The CDR3 contains 16 residues. V lost 5 bases, J lost 2 bases, and 10 bases stayed unmatched. This chain's CDR3 is CASSAAGGGFTDTQYF. DNA for the CDR3: TGTGCCAGTAGTGCCGCGGGCGGGGGATTCACAGATACGCAGTATTTT.

The V call is TRBV27, the J call TRBJ2-3; 12 bases are a match to TRBD1. CDR1 MNHEY and CDR2 SMNVEV come from the germline V gene (reference sequence). Trimming cost V 2 bases and J 6 bases; bases outside gene matches: 6. CDR3 length: 16 residues. The CDR3 loop reads CASSLVLGQGADTQYF. CDR3 coding DNA: TGTGCCAGCAGTTTAGTGTTGGGACAGGGGGCGGATACGCAGTATTTT.

This clone was seen once. The genes are TRBV4-1 and TRBJ1-1, with TRBD1 matching over 9 bases. Germline CDR1 reads MGHRA; CDR2 reads YSYEKL. This CDR3 has 14 amino acids. Trimming at V came to 4 bases and at J to 4 bases, leaving 4 bases not matched to a gene. The CDR3 DNA is TGCGCCAGCAGCCCCCGGGACAGGGCCACTGAAGCTTTCTTT. Its protein is CASSPRDRATEAFF.

This chain joins TRBV5-3 and TRBJ2-3; perhaps D is TRBD1 or TRBD2 (5 bases each). TRBV5-3 is an open reading frame, and its role is uncertain. V dropped 5 bases and J dropped 2 bases, with 18 bases sitting between them. The CDR3 covers 16 residues. CDR3 DNA sequence: TGTGCCAGAAGGCAACAGGAGGCTCTGGACACAGATACGCAGTATTTT. As protein: CARRQQEALDTDTQYF.

The CDR3 DNA is TGTGCCAGCGGAGGTTGGACCACCCGAAATAGCAATCAGCCCCAGCATTTT. Translated: CASGGWTTRNSNQPQHF. This sequence joins TRBV19 and TRBJ1-5; the D is unclear. The CDR3 has 17 amino acids. V was pared by 9 bases and J by 0 bases, with 21 bases between. CDR1 is LNHDA, CDR2 SQIVND, per germline (reference sequence). Full variable domain (remainder filled in from reference TRBV19 and TRBJ1-5): DGGITQSPKYLFRKEGQNVTLSCEQNLNHDAMYWYRQDPGQGLRLIYYSQIVNDFQKGDIAEGYSVSREKKESFPLTVTSAQKNPTAFYLCASGGWTTRNSNQPQHFGDGTRLSIL.

The chain links TRBV5-1 to TRBJ2-7, with D perhaps TRBD1 or TRBD2 (5 bases each). Trimming removed 5 bases at V and 0 bases at J, with 15 bases between. This CDR3 spans 15 amino acids. Per germline, CDR1 SGHRS and CDR2 YFSETQ. The CDR3 region is CASRSTRDGSYEQYF. CDR3 in DNA: TGCGCCAGCAGGTCCACCCGGGACGGCTCCTACGAGCAGTACTTC.

Remarks on this clone: The junction differs from germline at one of its ends, possibly a read error. V gene TRBV6-6 combines with J gene TRBJ1-1, with 8 bases matching TRBD1. The CDR3 totals 11 residues. Germline CDR1 and CDR2: MNHNY and SVGAGI (reference sequence). DNA of the CDR3: TGTGCCAGCACCCAGGGGGCTGAGGCTTTCTTT. Its translation is CASTQGAEAFF.

The V call is TRBV7-8, the J call TRBJ2-4, with TRBD1 matching over 11 bases. Germline CDR1 and CDR2: SGHVS and FQNEAQ. V lost 4 bases to trimming and J lost 9 bases; unmatched junction nucleotides: 8. CDR3 length: 15 residues. The CDR3 coding sequence is TGTGCCAGCAGCTCCCGGGGACAGGGGGTCGGCATTCAGTACTTC. Protein product: CASSSRGQGVGIQYF.

A remark on this clone: Sequence at one end of the junction differs from germline and may be a read error. The chain carries TRBV7-8 and TRBJ2-4, with TRBD2 matching over 8 bases. This CDR3 comprises 15 residues. From germline, CDR1 is SGHVS and CDR2 FQNEAQ. This CDR3 is CASSLFGLAQNIQYF. In DNA form, the CDR3 reads TGTGCCAGCAGCTTATTCGGACTAGCCCAAAACATTCAGTACTTC.

The V gene is TRBV13, the J gene TRBJ1-3; D gene uncertain. The CDR3 has 13 amino acids. The germline V and J ends were trimmed by 8 bases and 3 bases, with 11 bases remaining between them. Germline CDR1 and CDR2: PRHDT and FYEKMQ (reference sequence). CDR3 loop: CASYGGNGNTIYF. The DNA of the CDR3 is TGTGCCAGCTATGGAGGAAATGGAAACACCATATATTTT.

The J gene is TRBJ2-7, the V gene TRBV7-8; tentative D call: TRBD1 (6 bases). CDR1 is SGHVS and CDR2 is FQNEAQ in the germline V gene. This CDR3 spans 13 amino acids. V gave up 5 bases and J gave up 3 bases, with 11 bases separating them. CDR3 coding DNA: TGTGCCAGCAGCGTGGGGGCAGTCTACGAGCAGTACTTC. The encoded protein is CASSVGAVYEQYF.

The chain recombines TRBV6-5 with TRBJ2-1, with TRBD2 matching over 13 bases. The V gene end was trimmed by 7 bases and the J gene end by 9 bases; junction bases not matched to a gene: 9. This CDR3 has 15 residues. The germline gives CDR1 MNHEY, CDR2 SVGAGI. This chain's CDR3 is CASIPLAGGPTEQFF. DNA of the CDR3: TGTGCCAGCATCCCACTAGCGGGAGGGCCGACTGAGCAGTTCTTC.

This rearrangement joins TRBV6-1 to TRBJ1-1, with a tentative D call TRBD1 (6 bases). Trimming stripped 0 bases from V and 0 bases from J, with 11 bases between. Germline CDR1 reads MNHNS; CDR2 reads SASEGT. The CDR3 spans 16 residues. For the CDR3, the DNA is TGTGCCAGCAGTGAAGCCGGGACACTAATGAACACTGAAGCTTTCTTT. Amino acid sequence: CASSEAGTLMNTEAFF.

For the CDR3, the DNA is TGCAGCGTTTTCCGGGGCAATGAGCAGTTCTTC. Translation gives CSVFRGNEQFF. The rearrangement uses TRBV29-1 and TRBJ2-1; possible D gene TRBD2, 5 bases. The V end was cut by 5 bases, the J end by 6 bases, with 8 bases between. Germline V gene lookup returns CDR1 SQVTM and CDR2 ANQGSEA. The length of the CDR3 is 11 residues.

The V call is TRBV18, the J call TRBJ2-1; TRBD2 aligns across 9 bases. J was trimmed by 2 bases and V by 2 bases; bases with no gene match: 7. The length of the CDR3 is 17 residues. Looked up from germline, CDR1 is KGHSH and CDR2 is LQKENI. CDR3 sequence reads: CASSPSGSGGPYNEQFF. The CDR3 bases are TGTGCCAGCTCACCAAGCGGTAGCGGGGGACCCTACAATGAGCAGTTCTTC.

This chain links TRBV2 with TRBJ1-2; D gene uncertain. The CDR3 sequence is 15 residues long. Germline-derived CDR1 and CDR2 are SNHLY and FYNNEI. Trimming removed 8 bases at V and 4 bases at J, with 20 bases between. In DNA, the CDR3 is TGTGCCAGCTATTCACCGGGCAGGTTAATCTATGGCTACACCTTC. As protein: CASYSPGRLIYGYTF.

This clone showed up just once. This chain connects TRBV27 to TRBJ2-1; TRBD2 matches 10 bases. The CDR3 sequence is 13 residues long. CDR1 and CDR2 (germline): MNHEY, SMNVEV (reference sequence). The J segment lost 7 bases and the V segment lost 7 bases, leaving 4 bases of the junction unmatched. In DNA, the CDR3 is TGTGCCAGCACTCTAGCGGGAGCTAATGAGCAGTTCTTC. It codes for CASTLAGANEQFF.

This clone turned up a few times. The chain combines TRBV9 with TRBJ1-2; no reliable D call. The germline gives CDR1 SGDLS, CDR2 YYNGEE. The CDR3 length is 14 residues. V lost 3 bases and J lost 4, with 13 bases in between. The CDR3 loop reads CASSEGGSPYGYTF. The CDR3, as DNA: TGTGCCAGCAGCGAGGGCGGCAGCCCCTATGGCTACACCTTC.

The chain recombines TRBV7-8 with TRBJ2-2, with no clear D. This CDR3 spans 14 amino acids. The germline gives CDR1 SGHVS, CDR2 FQNEAQ. The V and J ends lost 2 bases and 5 bases respectively, with 9 bases between them. The CDR3 nucleotides read TGTGCCAGCAGCTTATTTAAGAGGACCGGGGAGCTGTTTTTT. Amino acid sequence: CASSLFKRTGELFF.

This chain joins TRBV6-6 and TRBJ1-5; 7 bases are shared with TRBD1. Unmatched junction bases numbered 8, after V lost 5 bases and J lost 7 bases. Germline V gene data show CDR1 as MNHNY and CDR2 as SVGAGI (reference sequence). CDR3 size: 14 residues. CDR3 region: CASSLWDSRQPQHF. The CDR3 nucleotides are TGTGCCAGCAGTCTTTGGGACAGTCGACAGCCCCAGCATTTT.